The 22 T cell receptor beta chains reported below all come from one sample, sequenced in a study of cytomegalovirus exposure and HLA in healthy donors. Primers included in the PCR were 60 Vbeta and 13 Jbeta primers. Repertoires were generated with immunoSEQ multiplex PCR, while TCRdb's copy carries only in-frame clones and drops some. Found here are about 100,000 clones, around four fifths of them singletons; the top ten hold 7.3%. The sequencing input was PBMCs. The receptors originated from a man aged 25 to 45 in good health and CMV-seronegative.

CDR3 sequence reads: CAISTGRNTEAFF. CDR3 bases: TGTGCCATTTCGACAGGGAGGAACACTGAAGCTTTCTTT. The genes are TRBV6-5 and TRBJ1-1; 7 bases are shared with TRBD1. In germline, CDR1 is MNHEY, CDR2 SVGAGI. J was trimmed by 1 base and V by 10 bases; bases with no gene match: 6. This CDR3 region has 13 residues.

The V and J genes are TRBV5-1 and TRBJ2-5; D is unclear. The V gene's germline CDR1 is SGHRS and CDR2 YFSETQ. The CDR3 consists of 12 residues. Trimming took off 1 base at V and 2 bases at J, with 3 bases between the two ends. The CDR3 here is CASSLRQETQYF. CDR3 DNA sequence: TGCGCCAGCAGCTTGCGGCAAGAGACCCAGTACTTC.

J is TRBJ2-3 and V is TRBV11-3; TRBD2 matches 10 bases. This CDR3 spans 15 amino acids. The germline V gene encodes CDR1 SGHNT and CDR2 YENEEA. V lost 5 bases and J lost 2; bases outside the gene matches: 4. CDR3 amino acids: CASSLSGRPTDTQYF. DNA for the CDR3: TGTGCCAGCAGCCTTAGCGGGAGGCCCACAGATACGCAGTATTTT. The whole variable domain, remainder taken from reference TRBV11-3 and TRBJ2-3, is EAGVVQSPRYKIIEKKQPVAFWCNPISGHNTLYWYLQNLGQGPELLIRYENEEAVDDSQLPKDRFSAERLKGVDSTLKIQPAELGDSAVYLCASSLSGRPTDTQYFGPGTRLTVL.

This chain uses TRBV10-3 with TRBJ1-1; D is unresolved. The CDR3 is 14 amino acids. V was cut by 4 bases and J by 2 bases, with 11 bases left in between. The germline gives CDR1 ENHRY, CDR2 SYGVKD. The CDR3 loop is CAISVAGINTEAFF. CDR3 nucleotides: TGTGCCATCAGTGTCGCAGGCATTAACACTGAAGCTTTCTTT.

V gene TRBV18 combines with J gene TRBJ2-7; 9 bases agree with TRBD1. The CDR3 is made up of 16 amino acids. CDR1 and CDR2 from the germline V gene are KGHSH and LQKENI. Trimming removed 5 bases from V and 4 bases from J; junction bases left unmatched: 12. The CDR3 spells CASSYQTGTGMYEQYF. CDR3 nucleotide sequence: TGTGCCAGCTCATACCAGACCGGGACAGGGATGTACGAGCAGTACTTC.

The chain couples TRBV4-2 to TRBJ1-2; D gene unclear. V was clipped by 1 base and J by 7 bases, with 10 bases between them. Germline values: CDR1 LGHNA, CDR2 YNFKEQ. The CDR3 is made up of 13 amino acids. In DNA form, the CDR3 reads TGTGCCAGCAGCCAAGCAGACGGGAGTGGCTACACCTTC. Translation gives CASSQADGSGYTF.

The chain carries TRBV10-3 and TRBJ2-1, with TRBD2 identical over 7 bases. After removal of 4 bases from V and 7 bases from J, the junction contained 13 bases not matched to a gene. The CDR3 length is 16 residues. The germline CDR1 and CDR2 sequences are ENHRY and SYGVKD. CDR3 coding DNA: TGTGCCATCAGTGTTTTAGGGAGGGCAGAGGGGAATGAGCAGTTCTTC. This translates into CAISVLGRAEGNEQFF.

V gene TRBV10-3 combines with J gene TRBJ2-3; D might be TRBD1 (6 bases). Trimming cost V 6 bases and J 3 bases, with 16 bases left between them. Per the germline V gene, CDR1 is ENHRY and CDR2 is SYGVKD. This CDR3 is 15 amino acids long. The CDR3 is CAISQQGSGTDTQYF. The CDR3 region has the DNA TGTGCCATCAGCCAACAGGGAAGTGGGACAGATACGCAGTATTTT.

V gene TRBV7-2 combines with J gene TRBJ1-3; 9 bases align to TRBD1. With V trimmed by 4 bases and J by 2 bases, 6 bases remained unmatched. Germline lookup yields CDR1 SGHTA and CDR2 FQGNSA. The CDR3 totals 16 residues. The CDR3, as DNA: TGTGCCAGCAGCTCCACTGGGACAGGGACTGGAAACACCATATATTTT. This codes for CASSSTGTGTGNTIYF.

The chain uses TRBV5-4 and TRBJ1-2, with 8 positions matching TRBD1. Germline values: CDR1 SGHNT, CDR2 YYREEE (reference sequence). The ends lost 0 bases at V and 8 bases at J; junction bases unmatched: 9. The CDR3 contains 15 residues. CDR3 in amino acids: CASSLVQGAAKGYTF. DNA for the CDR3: TGTGCCAGCAGCTTGGTTCAGGGGGCGGCAAAGGGCTACACCTTC. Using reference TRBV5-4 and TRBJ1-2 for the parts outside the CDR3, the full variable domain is ETGVTQSPTHLIKTRGQQVTLRCSSQSGHNTVSWYQQALGQGPQFIFQYYREEENGRGNFPPRFSGLQFPNYSSELNVNALELDDSALYLCASSLVQGAAKGYTFGSGTRLTVV.

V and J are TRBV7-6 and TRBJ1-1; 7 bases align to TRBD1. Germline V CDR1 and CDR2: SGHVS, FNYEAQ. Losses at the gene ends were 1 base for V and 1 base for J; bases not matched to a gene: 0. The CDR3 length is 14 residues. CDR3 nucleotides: TGTGCCAGCAGCTTAGGGGACAGGAACACTGAAGCTTTCTTT. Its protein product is CASSLGDRNTEAFF.

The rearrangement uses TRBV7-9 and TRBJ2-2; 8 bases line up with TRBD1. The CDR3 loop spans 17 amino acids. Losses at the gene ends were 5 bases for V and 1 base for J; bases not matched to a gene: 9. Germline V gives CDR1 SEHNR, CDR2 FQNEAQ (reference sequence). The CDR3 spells CASSPLPGTGNTGELFF. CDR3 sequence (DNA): TGTGCCAGCAGCCCCCTGCCCGGGACAGGGAACACCGGGGAGCTGTTTTTT.

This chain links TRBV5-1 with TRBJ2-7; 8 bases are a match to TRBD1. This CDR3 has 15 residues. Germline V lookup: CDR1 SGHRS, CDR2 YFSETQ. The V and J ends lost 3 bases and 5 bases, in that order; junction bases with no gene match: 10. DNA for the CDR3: TGCGCCAGCAGCTGGGCCGACAGGGGCTTAGACGAGCAGTACTTC. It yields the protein CASSWADRGLDEQYF.

DNA of the CDR3: TGCAGCGTTGAAGATCTGGGGGCGGGGGGCTTGGACACTGAAGCTTTCTTT. Translation gives CSVEDLGAGGLDTEAFF. The chain carries TRBV29-1 and TRBJ1-1, with a tentative D call TRBD1 (6 bases). This CDR3 has 17 residues. V dropped 0 bases and J dropped 3 bases, with 20 bases sitting between them. From germline, CDR1 is SQVTM and CDR2 ANQGSEA.

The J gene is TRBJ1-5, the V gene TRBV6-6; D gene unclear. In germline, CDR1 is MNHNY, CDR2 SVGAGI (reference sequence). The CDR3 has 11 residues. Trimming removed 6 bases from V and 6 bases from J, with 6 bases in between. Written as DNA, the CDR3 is TGTGCCAGCAGCGGAGGTCAGCCCCAGCATTTT. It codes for CASSGGQPQHF.

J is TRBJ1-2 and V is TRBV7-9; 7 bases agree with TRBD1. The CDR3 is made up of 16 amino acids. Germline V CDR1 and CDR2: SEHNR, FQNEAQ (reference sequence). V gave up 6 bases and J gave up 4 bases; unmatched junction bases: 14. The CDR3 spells CASSFDPGTESYGYTF. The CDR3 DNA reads TGTGCCAGCAGTTTTGACCCCGGGACAGAAAGCTATGGCTACACCTTC.

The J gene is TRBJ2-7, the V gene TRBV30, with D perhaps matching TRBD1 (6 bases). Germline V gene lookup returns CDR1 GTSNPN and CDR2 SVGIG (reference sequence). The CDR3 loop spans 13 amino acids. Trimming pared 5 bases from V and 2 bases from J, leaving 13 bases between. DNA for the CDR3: TGTGCCTGGGGCGACAGGCCCCCCTACGAGCAGTACTTC. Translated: CAWGDRPPYEQYF.

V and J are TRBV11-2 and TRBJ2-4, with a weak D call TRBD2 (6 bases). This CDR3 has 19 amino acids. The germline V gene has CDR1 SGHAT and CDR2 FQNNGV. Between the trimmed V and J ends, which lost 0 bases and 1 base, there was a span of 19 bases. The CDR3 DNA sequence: TGTGCCAGCAGCTTAGATTCAGGAGGGACGGGGTTGGCCAAAAACATTCAGTACTTC. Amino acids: CASSLDSGGTGLAKNIQYF.

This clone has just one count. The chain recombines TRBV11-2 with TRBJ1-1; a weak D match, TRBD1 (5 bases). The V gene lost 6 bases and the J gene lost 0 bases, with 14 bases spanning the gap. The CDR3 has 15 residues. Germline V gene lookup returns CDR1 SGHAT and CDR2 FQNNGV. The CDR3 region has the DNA TGTGCCAGCAGACGAGGACAAACCTTGAACACTGAAGCTTTCTTT. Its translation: CASRRGQTLNTEAFF.

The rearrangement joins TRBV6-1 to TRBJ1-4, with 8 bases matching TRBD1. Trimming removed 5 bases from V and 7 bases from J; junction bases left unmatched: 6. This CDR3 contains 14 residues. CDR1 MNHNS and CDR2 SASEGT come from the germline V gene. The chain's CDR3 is CASSTRGLGEKLFF. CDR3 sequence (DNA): TGTGCCAGCAGTACCAGGGGGCTAGGTGAAAAACTGTTTTTT.

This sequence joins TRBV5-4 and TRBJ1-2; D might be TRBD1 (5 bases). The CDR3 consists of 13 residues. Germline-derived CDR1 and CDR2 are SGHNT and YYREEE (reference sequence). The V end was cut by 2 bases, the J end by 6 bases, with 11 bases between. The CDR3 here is CASSFRDDDGYTF. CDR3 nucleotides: TGTGCCAGCAGCTTCAGGGATGATGATGGCTACACCTTC.

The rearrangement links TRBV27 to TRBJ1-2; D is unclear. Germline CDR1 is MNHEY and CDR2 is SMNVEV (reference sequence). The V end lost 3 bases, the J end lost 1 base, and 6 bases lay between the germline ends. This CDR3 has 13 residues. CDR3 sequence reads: CASSLRDNYGYTF. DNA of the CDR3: TGTGCCAGCAGTTTGCGGGATAACTATGGCTACACCTTC.